This T cell receptor beta chain was captured by sequencing in a study of shared clonotypes between healthy human individuals. The CDR3 totals 13 residues. V was shortened by 4 bases and J by 2 bases, with 7 bases between the two germline ends. Germline V gene lookup returns CDR1 SGHDN and CDR2 FVKESK. Study observations and caveats: Four donors had around 5% of their naive CD4 clonotypes in common.

As regards this clone: Its antigen remains unidentified.

The protocol was immunoSEQ multiplex PCR, while the TCRdb copy is restricted to in-frame clones and leaves out a portion. Of hundreds of thousands of clones in the sample, around 72% are singletons; the top ten hold under 2%. The sample comprised memory CD4+ T cells sorted from blood. Subset meaning: CD45RA-negative fraction. The chain employs TRBV14 and TRBJ2-3; D gene unclear. This TCR came from a woman in her thirties in good health. The DNA for the CDR3 is TGTGCCAGCAGCCCCCGAATCACAGATACGCAGTATTTT. Amino acids: CASSPRITDTQYF.